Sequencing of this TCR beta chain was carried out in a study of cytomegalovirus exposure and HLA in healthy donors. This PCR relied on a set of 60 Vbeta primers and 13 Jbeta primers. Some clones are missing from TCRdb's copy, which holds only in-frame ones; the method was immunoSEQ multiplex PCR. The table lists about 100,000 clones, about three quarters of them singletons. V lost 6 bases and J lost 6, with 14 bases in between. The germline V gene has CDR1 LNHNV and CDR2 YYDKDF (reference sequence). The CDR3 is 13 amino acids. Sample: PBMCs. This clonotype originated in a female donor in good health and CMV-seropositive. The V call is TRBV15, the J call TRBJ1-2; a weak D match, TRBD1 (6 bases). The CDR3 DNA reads TGTGCCACCAGTAACAGGGTTTTGGATGGCTACACCTTC. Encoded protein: CATSNRVLDGYTF.